The 3 T cell receptor beta chains listed next were all sequenced from one sample in a study of beta chain features in type 1 diabetes. Whole-study results and caveats: Among all four CD4+ subsets, Type 1 diabetes patients had TCRB CDR3s that were moderately but significantly shorter.

No antigen has been identified for these receptors. Reverse transcribing all isolated RNA meant expressed TCRB transcripts were sequenced. The assay was immunoSEQ multiplex PCR, and TCRdb's table has in-frame clones only and misses some. The profile covers approximately 58,000 clones, with 50% to 75% appearing a single time and around 0.29% taken by the ten largest. The sequenced sample was stem cell memory CD4+ T cells from blood. The receptors were sampled from a woman aged 30 to 39 with type 1 diabetes.

The V and J genes are TRBV10-1 and TRBJ2-5; a possible D gene is TRBD2 (5 bases). CDR3 length: 15 residues. Trimming pared 6 bases from V and 1 base from J, leaving 15 bases between. Germline V CDR1 and CDR2: WNHNN, SYGVQD (reference sequence). Here the CDR3 reads CASSKRTEGQETQYF. CDR3 coding DNA: TGCGCCAGCAGCAAGAGGACTGAAGGCCAAGAGACCCAGTACTTC.

The chain has TRBV19 and TRBJ2-7; 7 positions match TRBD2. The CDR3 runs 14 residues. The germline V gene encodes CDR1 LNHDA and CDR2 SQIVND (reference sequence). V gave up 4 bases and J gave up 0 bases; unmatched junction bases: 3. CDR3 sequence: CASSKRGVSYEQYF. For the CDR3, the DNA is TGTGCCAGTAGTAAGCGGGGAGTCTCCTACGAGCAGTACTTC.

The chain carries TRBV19 and TRBJ2-7; 9 nucleotides match TRBD1. CDR3 length equals 14 residues. V trimming: 6 bases; J trimming: 2 bases; junction bases outside the gene matches: 5. CDR1 is LNHDA and CDR2 is SQIVND in the germline V gene (reference sequence). The CDR3, as DNA: TGTGCCAGTAGCCGGACAGGGGCGACCTACGAGCAGTACTTC. Translation gives CASSRTGATYEQYF.